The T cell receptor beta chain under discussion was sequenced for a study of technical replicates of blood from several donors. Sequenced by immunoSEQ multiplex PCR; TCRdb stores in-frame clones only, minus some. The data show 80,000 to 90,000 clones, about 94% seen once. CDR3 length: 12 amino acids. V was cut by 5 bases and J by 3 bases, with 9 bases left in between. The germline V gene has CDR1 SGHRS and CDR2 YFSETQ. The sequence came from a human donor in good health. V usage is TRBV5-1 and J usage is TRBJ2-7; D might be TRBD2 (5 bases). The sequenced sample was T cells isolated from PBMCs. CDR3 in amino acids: CASSEGNYEQYF. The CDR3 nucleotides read TGCGCCAGCAGTGAGGGTAACTACGAGCAGTACTTC.